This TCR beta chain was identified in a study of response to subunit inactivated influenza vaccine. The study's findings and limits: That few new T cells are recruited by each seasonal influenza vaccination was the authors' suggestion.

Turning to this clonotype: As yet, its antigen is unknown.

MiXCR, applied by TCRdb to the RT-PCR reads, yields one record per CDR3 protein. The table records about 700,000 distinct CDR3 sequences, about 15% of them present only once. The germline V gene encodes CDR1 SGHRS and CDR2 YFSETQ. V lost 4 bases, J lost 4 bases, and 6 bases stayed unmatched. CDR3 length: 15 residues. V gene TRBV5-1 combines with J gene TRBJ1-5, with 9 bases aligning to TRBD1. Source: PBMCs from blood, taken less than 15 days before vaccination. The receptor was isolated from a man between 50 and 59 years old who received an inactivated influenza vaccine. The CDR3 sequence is CASSPQGAENQPQHF. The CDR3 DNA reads TGCGCCAGCAGCCCACAGGGGGCTGAGAATCAGCCCCAGCATTTT.